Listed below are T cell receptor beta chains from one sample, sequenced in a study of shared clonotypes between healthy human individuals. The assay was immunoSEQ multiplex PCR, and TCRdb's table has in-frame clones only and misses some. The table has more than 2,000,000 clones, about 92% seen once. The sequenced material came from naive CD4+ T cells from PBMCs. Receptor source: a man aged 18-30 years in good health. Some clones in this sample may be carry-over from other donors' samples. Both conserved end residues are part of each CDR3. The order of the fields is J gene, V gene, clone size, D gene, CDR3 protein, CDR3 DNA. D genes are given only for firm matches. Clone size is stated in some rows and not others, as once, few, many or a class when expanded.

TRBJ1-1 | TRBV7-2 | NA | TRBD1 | CASSSQTGVGTEAFF | TGTGCCAGCAGCTCGCAGACAGGGGTAGGAACTGAAGCTTTCTTT
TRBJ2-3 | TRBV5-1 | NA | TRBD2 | CASSSGTSITDTQYF | TGCGCCAGCAGCTCCGGGACTAGCATCACAGATACGCAGTATTTT
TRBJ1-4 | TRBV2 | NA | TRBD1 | CASSRGTATNEKLFF | TGTGCCAGCAGTAGAGGGACAGCAACTAATGAAAAACTGTTTTTT
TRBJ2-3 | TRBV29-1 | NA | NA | CSGYFGGPTDTQYF | TGCAGCGGTTACTTCGGGGGACCCACAGATACGCAGTATTTT
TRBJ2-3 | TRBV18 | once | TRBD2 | CASSPTTSGSRTDTQYF | TGTGCCAGCTCACCGACGACTAGCGGGAGTCGGACAGATACGCAGTATTTT
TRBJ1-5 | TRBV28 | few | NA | CASSLQGNQPQHF | TGTGCCAGCAGTTTGCAGGGCAATCAGCCCCAGCATTTT
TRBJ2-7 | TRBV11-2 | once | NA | CASSSIQGKYEQYF | TGTGCCAGCAGCTCCATCCAGGGGAAGTACGAGCAGTACTTC
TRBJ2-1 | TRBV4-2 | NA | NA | CASSQAGSSYNEQFF | TGTGCCAGCAGCCAAGCCGGAAGCTCCTACAATGAGCAGTTCTTC
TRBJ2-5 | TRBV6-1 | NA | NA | CASSEGGETQYF | TGTGCCAGCAGTGAGGGGGGAGAGACCCAGTACTTC
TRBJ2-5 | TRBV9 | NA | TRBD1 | CASSSGQGKSQETQYF | TGTGCCAGCAGCTCCGGACAGGGAAAATCCCAAGAGACCCAGTACTTC
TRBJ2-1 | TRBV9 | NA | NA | CASSVSGVYNEQFF | TGTGCCAGCAGCGTTTCGGGAGTCTACAATGAGCAGTTCTTC
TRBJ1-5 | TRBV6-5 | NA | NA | CASSPPGRGNQPQHF | TGTGCCAGCAGCCCACCGGGGAGGGGCAATCAGCCCCAGCATTTT
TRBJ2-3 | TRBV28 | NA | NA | CASNNQGRLNTDTQYF | TGTGCCAGCAACAACCAGGGTCGTCTCAACACAGATACGCAGTATTTT
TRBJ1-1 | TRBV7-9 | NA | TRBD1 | CASSLLQGMNTEAFF | TGTGCCAGCAGCTTGTTACAGGGGATGAACACTGAAGCTTTCTTT
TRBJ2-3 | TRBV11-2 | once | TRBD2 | CASSPRTSFSTDTQYF | TGTGCCAGCAGCCCGCGGACTAGCTTTAGCACAGATACGCAGTATTTT
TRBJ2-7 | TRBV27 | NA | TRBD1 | CASGTPTGGARYEQYF | TGTGCCAGCGGGACCCCGACAGGGGGCGCCCGGTACGAGCAGTACTTC
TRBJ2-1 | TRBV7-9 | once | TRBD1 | CASSFTTGDEQFF | TGTGCCAGCAGCTTTACCACAGGGGATGAGCAGTTCTTC
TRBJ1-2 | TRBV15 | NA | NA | CATSRGTRGGYTF | TGTGCCACCAGCAGAGGTACCCGGGGTGGCTACACCTTC
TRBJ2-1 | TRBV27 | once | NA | CASAGGGANEQFF | TGTGCCAGCGCAGGAGGTGGGGCCAATGAGCAGTTCTTC
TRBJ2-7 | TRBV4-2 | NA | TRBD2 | CASSHQITPGTSGSYEQYF | TGTGCCAGCAGCCACCAAATAACCCCCGGGACTAGCGGGAGTTACGAGCAGTACTTC
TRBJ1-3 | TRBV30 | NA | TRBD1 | CAWRALGQANSGNTIYF | TGTGCCTGGAGAGCCCTGGGACAGGCCAATTCTGGAAACACCATATATTTT
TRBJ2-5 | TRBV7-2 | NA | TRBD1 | CASRQQGIEETQYF | TGTGCCAGCAGACAACAGGGGATAGAGGAGACCCAGTACTTC
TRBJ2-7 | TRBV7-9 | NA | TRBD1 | CASSLAGTGAFEQYF | TGTGCCAGCAGCTTAGCGGGGACAGGGGCTTTCGAGCAGTACTTC
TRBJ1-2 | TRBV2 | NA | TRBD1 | CASSAEGTGGGYTF | TGTGCCAGCAGTGCGGAGGGTACAGGGGGTGGCTACACCTTC
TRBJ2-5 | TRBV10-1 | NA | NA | CASSEAGVETQYF | TGCGCCAGCAGTGAGGCGGGTGTGGAGACCCAGTACTTC
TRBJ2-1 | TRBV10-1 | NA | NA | CASSESGRSSYNEQFF | TGCGCCAGCAGTGAGTCGGGTCGTAGCTCCTACAATGAGCAGTTCTTC
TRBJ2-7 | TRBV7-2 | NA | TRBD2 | CASSLGLAGGPSSYEQYF | TGTGCCAGCAGCTTAGGTCTAGCGGGAGGCCCTAGCTCCTACGAGCAGTACTTC